Given below is one TCR beta chain in context. Its cognate antigen has yet to be identified. No per-base quality is available; no much larger clone lies one base away. The cohort comprised more than 550 healthy bone marrow donors. At the time of sampling, every cohort member was nominally healthy, though immune exposures that went unrecorded were likely present. The donor tested CMV seronegative and was one of the 352 seronegative cohort members. A peripheral blood sample was provided by each donor, and peripheral blood mononuclear cells were used for TCR beta sequencing. Genomic DNA extraction from the blood cell samples was performed with the Qiagen DNeasy Blood Extraction Kit. This specimen comes from a study of cytomegalovirus exposure and HLA in healthy donors (dated by TCRdb to 2016 to 2017). Context from the whole study: According to an earlier analysis of 587 of the donors, 150 million to 200 million T cells yielded 117 million unique TCR beta sequences and around 280 Gb of sequence data. About 300 gigabases of sequencing data and around 85 million unique TCR sequences made up an early release that covered some 640 HLA-typed donors. The genetic ancestry cluster associated with self-reported Caucasian donors included 65% to 90% of the roughly 400 genotyped donors. The study aimed to test whether cataloging public T cell receptors could reveal signatures of past pathogen exposure. The T cell repertoires of under 750 subjects were profiled by immunosequencing and related to cytomegalovirus serostatus. In addition to the first cohort of hundreds of subjects, a separate validation cohort of under 150 different subjects was used. High-throughput TCR immunosequencing, statistical association of individual TCRs with disease status, and machine learning were combined to predict cytomegalovirus infection status. To study patterns of TCR occurrence, a later analysis re-analyzed previously published TCR beta repertoires from 650 to 750 donors and added high-resolution HLA genotyping. Rather than drawing on any new phenotypic data, the later analysis identified candidate immune exposures from TCR beta sequences and the way those sequences occurred across donors. An earlier analysis of approximately 580 of the donors used high-throughput TCR beta sequencing to judge whether each TCR beta V gene segment behaved as functional or pseudogenic. Alongside the repertoire data, information on donor age, sex, ethnicity and CMV serostatus was compiled. A later genetic analysis used genome-wide SNP genotypes for about three fifths of the 666 donors, treating that subset as a discovery cohort. Every discovery cohort repertoire had been produced on one sequencing platform. HLA typing covered class I and class II loci at four-digit resolution. Typing coverage varied by locus: roughly 629-640 donors for A, B, C, DRB1 and DQB1; roughly 560 for DQA1; 606 for DPA1; 400 to 480 for DPB1. Four to six DR-DQ haplotypes were handled as single units for association and clustering because linkage in the cohort was strong. Among some 410 genotyped donors of the cohort, an average of around 240,000 unique TCR beta nucleotide sequences were sequenced per donor, approximately 20% of them non-productive.

CDR1 and CDR2, looked up from the germline V gene (reference sequence), are SEHNR and FQNEAQ. Trimming removed 2 bases from V and 3 bases from J, leaving 5 bases between the germline ends. From cysteine to phenylalanine, the CDR3 is 12 amino acids long. Kept here is only the CDR3 DNA, which spans 36 bases and is read in frame from base 1. Library preparation employed the immunoSEQ multiplex PCR assay. For the multiplex PCR, a mixture combining 60 forward primers for TCR Vbeta segments and 13 reverse primers for TCR Jbeta segments was used. Amplification of the CDR3 region of rearranged TCR beta genes was performed with a multiplex PCR assay on genomic DNA. Amplified TCR beta libraries were sequenced as 87-base-pair reads on the Illumina HiSeq System. In the authors' own workflow: Across the 670 or so repertoires, a later analysis counted approximately 75 million unique TCR beta chains, roughly 11 million of which were shared by at least two donors. A nearest-neighbor algorithm error-corrected the raw reads and collapsed the reads into unique sequences, merging closely related sequences to remove PCR and sequencing errors. CDR3 sequences were aligned to IMGT reference sequences to assign V, D and J gene segments. For a sequence to be retained, a match of at least six nucleotides was required to both a V gene segment and a J gene segment. Rearrangements were called productive when the CDR3 lacked stop codons and stayed in frame with V and J; all others were non-productive. CDR3 was defined according to IMGT convention as the region running from the second conserved V-encoded cysteine to the conserved J-encoded phenylalanine. In an earlier analysis of around 600 of the donors, sequences lacking an unambiguous match to a single V gene segment were excluded. In an earlier analysis of 450 to 750 of the donors, a V segment was called functional when productive rearrangements were above 56.7%, and segregating when the standard deviation between donors exceeded 5%. A statistical classification framework was built to diagnose cytomegalovirus status from the catalog of TCR beta chain sequences. In a later analysis, V and J genes were assigned by comparing TCR nucleotide sequences against IMGT/GENE-DB human TR gene sequences. A later analysis assigned CDR3 sequences and most-parsimonious VDJ recombination scenarios with the TCRdist pipeline. A later analysis defined each TCR beta chain by its CDR3 amino acid sequence plus V-gene family, and excluded reads lacking a unique V-gene family. In a later analysis, approximately 590 highly shared, low-generation-probability nucleotide sequences were removed to address suspected cross-contamination and a sequencing artifact. A later analysis calculated a clonal expansion index for each public chain from normalized within-repertoire ranks of inferred template counts. A later analysis computed generation probabilities with a VDJ recombination model fitted to out-of-frame rearrangements, and checked the results against IGoR. In a later analysis, TCR-TCR, TCR-HLA and TCR-CMV co-occurrence was scored with hypergeometric tests, and a repertoire-size bias correction was applied to TCR pairs. A later analysis estimated false discovery rates by permuting HLA or CMV assignments 20 times. A later analysis grouped co-occurring TCRs with DBSCAN, adding TCRdist sequence similarity when clustering within HLA-allele-positive subsets. For co-occurrence clustering, repertoires with fewer than 30,000 or more than 120,000 public chains were excluded, along with five repertoires with anomalous nucleotide sharing. TCRdb took this table from immuneACCESS and kept in-frame rearrangements with V and J called. Such tables lack part of the clones; where checked against another copy, unresolved V genes explain under half of the gap, and the rest is unexplained. From that table come the V and J calls and clone size; the DNA was used to work out D and trimming. For this sample there are about 130,000 clones; 81% appear just once. The ten top clones hold 0.7% of the sample.

The paper as a whole reports these results and caveats: Strong co-occurrence of HLA alleles, especially DR and DQ, made assigning TCR associations to individual alleles difficult. Most CMV-associated TCR beta chains appeared to be HLA-restricted in a later analysis, and the HLA associations seemed to be driven largely by CMV exposure. In an earlier analysis of approximately 590 of the donors, most TCR beta V segments appeared in productive rearrangements about 87% or about 30% of the time, broadly matching IMGT annotations. In vitro tests confirmed that a few of the cytomegalovirus-associated TCR beta chains recognize cytomegalovirus antigens. The study listed 150 to 200 TCR beta chains as associated with cytomegalovirus. A later analysis reported that several top co-occurrence clusters appeared linked to parvovirus B19, influenza, CMV and Epstein-Barr virus. For the cohort, immune exposure information was limited to CMV serostatus. HLA typing was unavailable for some donors at each locus, so association tests used only the typed subset. A later analysis associated about 18,000 TCR beta sequences with specific HLA alleles at a false discovery rate of 0.05. The cohort was sequenced for TCR beta chains only, and without alpha or paired-chain data the features that could be detected were limited. Presence/absence analyses assumed roughly uniform sequencing depth across donors, an assumption that may not hold. A later analysis found that HLA-associated TCR beta chains were more clonally expanded and had lower generation probabilities than equally common non-associated chains. A later analysis found that TCR association rates varied across HLA loci, with DRB1 alleles showing the most associated TCRs and HLA-C alleles the fewest. A further reported finding was that TCR beta sequences accurately predicted the HLA-A and HLA-B alleles for most subjects in the first cohort. Some 15 rarely observed V segments, including chromosome 9 orphons, were excluded from the earlier analysis of almost 600 of the donors because counts were too low. In both the original and validation cohorts, the classifier was reported to diagnose cytomegalovirus status with high specificity and sensitivity. A group of highly shared sequence variants was considered likely to be a technical artifact of the sequencing pipeline. Correlated functional status among segregating V segments might be attributable to linkage disequilibrium, but an unknown experimental factor could not be ruled out. While some public TCRs were present in many individuals, most TCR sequences turned up only very rarely across donors. It was suggested by the authors that the approach could potentially be generalized to other disease states and immunological phenotypes. According to a later genetic analysis, donors in an Asian-associated ancestry cluster had fewer N-insertions in productive TCRs than the approximately 650-donor mean. In a later genetic analysis, a missense DCLRE1C variant was associated with V-gene and J-gene trimming of TCR beta chains, and the association was replicated in an independent cohort. Some IMGT-functional V segments, including TRBV6-2 and TRBV6-3, could not be told apart with the 87-base-pair reads, so those segments were excluded.

The sequenced sample was PBMCs. The receptor chain draws on TRBV7-9 and TRBJ2-7, and TRBD1 may be the D gene, going by 5 matching bases. The TCR comes from a man aged 18 to 30 in good health and CMV-seronegative. The CDR3: CASSLTGYEQYF. The base sequence is TGTGCCAGCAGCTTAACAGGCTACGAGCAGTACTTC.